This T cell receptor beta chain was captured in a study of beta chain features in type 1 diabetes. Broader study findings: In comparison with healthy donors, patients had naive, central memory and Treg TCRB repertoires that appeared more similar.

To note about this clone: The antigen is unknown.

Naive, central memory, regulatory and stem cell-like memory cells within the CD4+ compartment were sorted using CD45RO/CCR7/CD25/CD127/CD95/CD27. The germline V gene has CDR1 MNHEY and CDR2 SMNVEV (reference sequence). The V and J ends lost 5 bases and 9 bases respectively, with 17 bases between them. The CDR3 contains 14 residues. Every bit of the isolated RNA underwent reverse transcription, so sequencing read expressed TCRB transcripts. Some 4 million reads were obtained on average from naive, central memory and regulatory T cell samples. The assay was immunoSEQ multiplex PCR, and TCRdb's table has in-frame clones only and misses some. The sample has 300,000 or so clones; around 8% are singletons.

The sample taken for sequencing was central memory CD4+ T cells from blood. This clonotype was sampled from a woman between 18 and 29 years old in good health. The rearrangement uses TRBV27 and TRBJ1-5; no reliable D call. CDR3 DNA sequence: TGTGCCAGCAGTCCCGGACGCAACGATGGGCCCCAGCATTTT. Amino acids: CASSPGRNDGPQHF.